This T cell receptor (beta chain) came from a study of CD8 T cells in Susac syndrome. General observations from the study: The total CD8+ repertoires yielded 15 to 20 Susac-specific public clones and the CD8+ TEMRA repertoires yielded about five. CD8+ clonal expansion in Susac peaked in TEMRA cells and active patients.

Reverse transcription of about 0.5 to 1 ug RNA was carried out with random hexamers. The immunoSEQ assay covered 54 Vbeta and 13 Jbeta segments for CDR3. TCRdb re-called the immunoSEQ multiplex PCR reads through MiXCR, storing one row per CDR3 protein. This sample has 100,000 to 150,000 distinct CDR3 sequences, with over 85% found just once. The ends lost 8 bases at V and 6 bases at J; junction bases unmatched: 4. The CDR3 is made up of 14 amino acids. Sequencing of TCR beta was undertaken in CD8+ and CD4+ T cells derived from blood. A word on this clonotype: The antigen remains undetermined.

The sample consisted of CD8+ T cells from PBMCs. The clonotype was recovered from a human donor with Susac syndrome. The chain joins TRBV12-3 or TRBV12-4 to TRBJ2-4; the match to TRBD2 covers 13 bases. The CDR3, as DNA: TGTGCCAGCGGACTAGCGGGAGCGGGAAACATTCAGTACTTC. As protein: CASGLAGAGNIQYF.